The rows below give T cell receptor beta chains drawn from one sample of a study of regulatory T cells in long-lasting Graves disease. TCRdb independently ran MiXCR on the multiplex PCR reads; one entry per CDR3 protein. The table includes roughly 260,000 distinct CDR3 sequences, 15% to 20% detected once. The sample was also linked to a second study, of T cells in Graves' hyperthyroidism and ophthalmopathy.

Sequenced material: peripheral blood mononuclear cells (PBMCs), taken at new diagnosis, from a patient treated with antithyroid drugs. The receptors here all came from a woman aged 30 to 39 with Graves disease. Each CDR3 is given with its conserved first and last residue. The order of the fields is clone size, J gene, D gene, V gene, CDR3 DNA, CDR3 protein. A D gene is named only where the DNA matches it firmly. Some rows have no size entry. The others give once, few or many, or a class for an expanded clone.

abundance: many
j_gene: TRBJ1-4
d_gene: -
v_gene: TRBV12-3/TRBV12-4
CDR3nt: TGTGCCAGCAGTACGACCGGTGGCGGAACCAATGAAAAACTGTTTTTT
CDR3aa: CASSTTGGGTNEKLFF

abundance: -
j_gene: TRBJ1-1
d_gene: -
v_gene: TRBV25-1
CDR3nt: TGTGCCAGCACTAACCCAATGGTTGGGGTTCGCACTGAAGCTTTCTTT
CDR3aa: CASTNPMVGVRTEAFF

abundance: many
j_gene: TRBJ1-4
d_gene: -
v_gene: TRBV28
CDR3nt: TGTGCCAGCAGTTTGGAGGGGGTTGTAACTAATGAAAAACTGTTTTTT
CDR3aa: CASSLEGVVTNEKLFF

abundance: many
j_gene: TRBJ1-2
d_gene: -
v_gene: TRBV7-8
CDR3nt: TGTGCCAGCAGCTTAGCGATGCCGGGGGTTGGCTACACCTTC
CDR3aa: CASSLAMPGVGYTF

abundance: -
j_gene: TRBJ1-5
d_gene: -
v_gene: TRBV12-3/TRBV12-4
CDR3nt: TGTGCCAGCAGCCGCTGGGGTAGTCAGCCCCAGCATTTT
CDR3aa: CASSRWGSQPQHF

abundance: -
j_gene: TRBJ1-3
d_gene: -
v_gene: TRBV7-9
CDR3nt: TGTGCCAGCAGCTTAGAGGCCAGGCACTCTGGAGACACCATATATTTT
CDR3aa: CASSLEARHSGDTIYF

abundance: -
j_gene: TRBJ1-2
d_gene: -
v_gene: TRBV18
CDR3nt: TGTGCCAGCTCACCATCAAAGGGGTACCATGGCCACACCTTC
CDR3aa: CASSPSKGYHGHTF

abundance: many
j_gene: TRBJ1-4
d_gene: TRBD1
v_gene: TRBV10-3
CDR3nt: TGTGCCACTCGGACAGGAGTTGGGGTTAATGAAAAACTGTTTTTT
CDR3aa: CATRTGVGVNEKLFF

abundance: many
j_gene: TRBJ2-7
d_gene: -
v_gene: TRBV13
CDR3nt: TGTGCCAGCAGCTTAGTCGTTGGGCCGGGCTTTTCAGCCTACGAGCAGTACTTC
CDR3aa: CASSLVVGPGFSAYEQYF

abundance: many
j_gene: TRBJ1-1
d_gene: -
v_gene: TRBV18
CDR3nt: TGTGCCAGCAGTCTCGGACAAGCGAACACTGAAGCTTTCTTT
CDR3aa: CASSLGQANTEAFF

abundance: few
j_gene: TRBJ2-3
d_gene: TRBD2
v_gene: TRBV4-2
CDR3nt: TGTGCCAGCAGCCAAGATTGGGTCGAACTAGCGGGTGATAGCACAGATACGCAGTATTTT
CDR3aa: CASSQDWVELAGDSTDTQYF

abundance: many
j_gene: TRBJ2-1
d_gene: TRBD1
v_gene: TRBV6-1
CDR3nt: TGTGCCAGCAGAACCAACCGGGACAGGGGCCTCAATGAGCAGTTCTTC
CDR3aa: CASRTNRDRGLNEQFF

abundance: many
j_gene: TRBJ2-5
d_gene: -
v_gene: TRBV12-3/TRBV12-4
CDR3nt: TGTGCCAGCAGATTTCGGGGGGGGAAGACAGGGAACCAAGAGACCCAGTACTTC
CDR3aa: CASRFRGGKTGNQETQYF

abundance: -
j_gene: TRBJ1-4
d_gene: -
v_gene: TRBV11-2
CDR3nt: TGTGCCAGCGCTACGACGGCCGGGTATGAAAAACTGTTTTTT
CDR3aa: CASATTAGYEKLFF

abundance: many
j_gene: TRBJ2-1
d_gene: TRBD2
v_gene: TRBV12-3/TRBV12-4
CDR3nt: TGTGCCAGCAGTTTGATGGCGGGGGGCTACAATGAGCAGTTCTTC
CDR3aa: CASSLMAGGYNEQFF

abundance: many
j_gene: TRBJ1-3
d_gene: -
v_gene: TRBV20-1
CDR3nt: TGCAGTGCTAGAGATCCGTTTAACACCATATATTTT
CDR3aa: CSARDPFNTIYF

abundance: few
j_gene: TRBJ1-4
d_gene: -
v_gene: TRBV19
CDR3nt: TGTGCCAGTAGTAGTGACACTGCAACTAATGAAAAACTGTTTTTT
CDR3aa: CASSSDTATNEKLFF

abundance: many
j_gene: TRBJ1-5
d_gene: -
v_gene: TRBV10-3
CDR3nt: TGTGCCATCAGTGAGAGAGGGGACGGGAGCAATCAGCCCCAGCATTTT
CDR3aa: CAISERGDGSNQPQHF

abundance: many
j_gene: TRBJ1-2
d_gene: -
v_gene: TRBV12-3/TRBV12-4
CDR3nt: TGTGCCAGCAGTGAAAACATTAACTATGGCTACACCTTC
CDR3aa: CASSENINYGYTF

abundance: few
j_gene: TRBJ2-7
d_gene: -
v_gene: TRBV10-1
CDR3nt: TGCGCCAGCAGTGAGTCGTCTTTCGAGCAGTACTTC
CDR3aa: CASSESSFEQYF

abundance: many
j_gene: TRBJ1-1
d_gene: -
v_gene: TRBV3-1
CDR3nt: TGTGCCAGCAGCCAAGATCCGCGGACTGAAGCTTTCTTT
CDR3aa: CASSQDPRTEAFF

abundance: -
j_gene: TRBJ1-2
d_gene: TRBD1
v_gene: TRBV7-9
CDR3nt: TGTGCCAGCAGCTCCGGGACAGGGTTTGGAGGCTACACCTTC
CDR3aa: CASSSGTGFGGYTF

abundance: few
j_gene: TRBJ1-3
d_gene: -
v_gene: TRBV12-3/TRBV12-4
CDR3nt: TGTGCCAGCAGTAGGGGAAACACCATATATTTT
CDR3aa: CASSRGNTIYF

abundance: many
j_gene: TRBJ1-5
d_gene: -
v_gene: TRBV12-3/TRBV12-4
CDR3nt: TGTGCCAGCAGTTCAGGGAAGAATCAGCCCCAGCATTTT
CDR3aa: CASSSGKNQPQHF

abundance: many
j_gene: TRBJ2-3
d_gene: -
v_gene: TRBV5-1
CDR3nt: TGCGCCAGCAGCCGCTCAGATACGCAGTATTTT
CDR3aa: CASSRSDTQYF

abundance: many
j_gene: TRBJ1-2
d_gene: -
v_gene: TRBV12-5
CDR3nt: TGTGCTAGTGGAACTGGCAATTATGGCTACACCTTC
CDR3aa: CASGTGNYGYTF

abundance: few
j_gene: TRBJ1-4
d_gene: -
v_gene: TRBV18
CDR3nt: TGTGCCAGCTCACCGTCAGGGGTTACTGAAAAACTGTTTTTT
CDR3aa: CASSPSGVTEKLFF

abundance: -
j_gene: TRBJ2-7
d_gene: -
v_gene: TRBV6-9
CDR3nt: TGCGCCAGCAGTGACTCCTCCCTCGGCGAGCAGTACTTC
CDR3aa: CASSDSSLGEQYF

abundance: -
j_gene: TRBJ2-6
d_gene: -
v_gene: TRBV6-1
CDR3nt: TGTGCCAGCAGAAAATCAGGGGTTGGGGCCAACGTCCTGACTTTC
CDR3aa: CASRKSGVGANVLTF

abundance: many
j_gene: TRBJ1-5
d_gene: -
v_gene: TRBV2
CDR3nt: TGTGCCAGCAGTGAAGGGCAGGGTTTATCGCCCCAGCATTTT
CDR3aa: CASSEGQGLSPQHF

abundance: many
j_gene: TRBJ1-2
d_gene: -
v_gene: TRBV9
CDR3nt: TGTGCCAGCAGCACAGGGTCGGGCTATGGCTACACCTTC
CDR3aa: CASSTGSGYGYTF

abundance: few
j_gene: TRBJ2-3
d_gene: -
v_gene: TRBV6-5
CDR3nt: TGTGCCAGCAGTTCGTCCTTACCACTAGCCCATACGCAGTATTTT
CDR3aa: CASSSSLPLAHTQYF

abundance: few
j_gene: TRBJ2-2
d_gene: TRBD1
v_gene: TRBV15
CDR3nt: TGTGCCACCAGCACTAGACAGGGGAACACCGGGGAGCTGTTTTTT
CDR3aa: CATSTRQGNTGELFF

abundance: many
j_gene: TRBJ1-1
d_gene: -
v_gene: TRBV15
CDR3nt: TGTGCCACCTCCCTGACAGCGAACACTGAAGCTTTCTTT
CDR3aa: CATSLTANTEAFF

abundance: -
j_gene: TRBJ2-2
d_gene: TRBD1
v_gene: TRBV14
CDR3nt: TGTGCCAGCAGCTATCCGACGACAGGGAAAAACACCGGGGAGCTGTTTTTT
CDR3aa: CASSYPTTGKNTGELFF

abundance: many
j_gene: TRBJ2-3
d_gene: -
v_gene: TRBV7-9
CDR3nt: TGTGCCAGCAGCTTTCCACAGGGAGGATATACGCAGTATTTT
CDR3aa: CASSFPQGGYTQYF

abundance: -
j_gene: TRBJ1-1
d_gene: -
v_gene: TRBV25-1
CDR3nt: TGTGCCAGCAGTGGGGTGGGAGGGCCTGCTGAAGCTTTCTTT
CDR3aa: CASSGVGGPAEAFF

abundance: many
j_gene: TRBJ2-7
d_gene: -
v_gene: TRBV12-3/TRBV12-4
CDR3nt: TGTGCCAGCAGCCGGGCTTTTCCGTCGGACGAGCAGTACTTC
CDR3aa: CASSRAFPSDEQYF

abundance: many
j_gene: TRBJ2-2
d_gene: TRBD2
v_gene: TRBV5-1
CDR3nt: TGCGCCAGCGGGATATCTAGCGGGGCGAACACCGGGGAGCTGTTTTTT
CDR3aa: CASGISSGANTGELFF

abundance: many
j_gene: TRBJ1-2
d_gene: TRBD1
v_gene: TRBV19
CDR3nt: TGTGCCAGTAGCCCGGGACAGAGATTCTATGGCTACACCTTC
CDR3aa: CASSPGQRFYGYTF

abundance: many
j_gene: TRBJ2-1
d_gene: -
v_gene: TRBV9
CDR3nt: TGTGCCAGCAGCCTAGGGCCGCCCAATGAGCAGTTCTTC
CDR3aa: CASSLGPPNEQFF

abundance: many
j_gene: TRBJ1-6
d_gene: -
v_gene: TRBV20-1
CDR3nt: TGCAGTGCTACAGGACCGGGGAGGTATAATTCACCCCTCCACTTT
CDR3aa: CSATGPGRYNSPLHF

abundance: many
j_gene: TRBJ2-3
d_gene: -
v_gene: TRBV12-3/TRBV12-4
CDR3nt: TGTGCCAGCAACGGCGGGGCGGGTTGGACAGATACGCAGTATTTT
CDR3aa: CASNGGAGWTDTQYF

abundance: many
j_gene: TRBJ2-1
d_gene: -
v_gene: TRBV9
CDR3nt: TGTGCCAGCAGCGTAGAGGACAGAAACAATGAGCAGTTCTTC
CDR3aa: CASSVEDRNNEQFF

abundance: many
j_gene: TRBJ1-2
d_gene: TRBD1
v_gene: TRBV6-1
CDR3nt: TGTGCCAGCAGGACGAGTACAGGGGACGGCGGGAACTATGGCTACACCTTC
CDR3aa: CASRTSTGDGGNYGYTF

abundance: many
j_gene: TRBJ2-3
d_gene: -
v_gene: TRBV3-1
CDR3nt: TGTGCCAGCCGGGACGGAAGATACACAGATACGCAGTATTTT
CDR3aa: CASRDGRYTDTQYF

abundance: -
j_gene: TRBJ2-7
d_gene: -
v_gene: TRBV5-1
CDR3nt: TGCGCCAGCAGCCTGCCGGAAGCGGGTGACTGGTCCTACGAGCAGTACTTC
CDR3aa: CASSLPEAGDWSYEQYF

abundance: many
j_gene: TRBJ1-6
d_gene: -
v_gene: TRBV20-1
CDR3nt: TGCAGTGTAAAGAGACCTGCCTATAATTCACCCCTCCACTTT
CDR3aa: CSVKRPAYNSPLHF

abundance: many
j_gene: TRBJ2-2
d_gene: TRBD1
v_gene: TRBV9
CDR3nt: TGTGCCAGCAGCCCACGGACAGGGTTGACCGGGGAGCTGTTTTTT
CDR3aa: CASSPRTGLTGELFF

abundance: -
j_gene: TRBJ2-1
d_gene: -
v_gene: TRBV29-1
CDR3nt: TGCAGCGTTGAAGGGGGCCCCTACAATGAGCAGTTCTTC
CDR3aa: CSVEGGPYNEQFF

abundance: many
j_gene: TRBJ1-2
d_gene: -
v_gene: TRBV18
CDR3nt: TGTGCCAGCTCACCAGATCAGGACTATGGCTACACCTTC
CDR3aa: CASSPDQDYGYTF

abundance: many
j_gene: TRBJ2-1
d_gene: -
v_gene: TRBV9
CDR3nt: TGTGCCAGCAACACAGGGATGGCCGCATCCAATGAGCAGTTCTTC
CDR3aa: CASNTGMAASNEQFF

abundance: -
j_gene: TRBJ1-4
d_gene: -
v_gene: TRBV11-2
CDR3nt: TGTGCCAGCAGCCTTGGACTTAATGAAAAACTGTTTTTT
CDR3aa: CASSLGLNEKLFF

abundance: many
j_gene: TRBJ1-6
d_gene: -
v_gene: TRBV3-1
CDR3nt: TGTGCCAGCAGCCAAGCGGGACGGAATTCACCCCTCCACTTT
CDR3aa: CASSQAGRNSPLHF

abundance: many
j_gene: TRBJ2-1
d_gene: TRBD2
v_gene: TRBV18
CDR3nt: TGTGCCAGCTCACCGCGGCTAGCGGATGACTACAATGAGCAGTTCTTC
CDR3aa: CASSPRLADDYNEQFF

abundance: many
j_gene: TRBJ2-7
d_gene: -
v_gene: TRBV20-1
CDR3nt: TGCAGTGCTAGAGATACTGTCGAGGGTTCCTACGAGCAGTACTTC
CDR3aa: CSARDTVEGSYEQYF